This T cell receptor beta chain was documented in a study of T cell responses to AZD1222 COVID-19 vaccine. Study background: Second-dose schedules of about 4 or about 12 weeks were combined. Points from the study as a whole: Nearly half of the spike-specific TCRs reportedly recognize variant regions that carry no mutations. An increase in Spike-specific TCR breadth and depth was observed after two AZD1222 doses. The donors showed a predominance of white British ancestry and of females, with possible underestimation of clonal diversity.

Germline values: CDR1 LNHDA, CDR2 SQIVND (reference sequence). Deletions cut 7 bases from V and 11 bases from J, with 24 bases between. The CDR3 has 15 residues. Only in-frame clones appear in the TCRdb table, and some are missing; sequencing was by immunoSEQ multiplex PCR. The sample has 100,000 to 150,000 clones, roughly 87% seen once. On this clone itself: Its target is not known.

The origin of this receptor is an adult in good health. Sample: peripheral blood, taken on day 0 of AZD1222 vaccination. This chain uses TRBV19 with TRBJ1-5; D is unclear. In nucleotides, the CDR3 is TGTGCCAGTACTCTCAGCAACGGGCGAAGGGAGGCCCAGCATTTT. Amino acids: CASTLSNGRREAQHF.